This T cell receptor (beta chain) was sequenced in a study of spatial heterogeneity in lung cancer. TCRdb itself ran the 5' RACE reads through MiXCR, one entry per CDR3 protein. The sample yields about 4,900 distinct CDR3 sequences, roughly 28% seen once. V lost 7 bases to trimming and J lost 3 bases; unmatched junction nucleotides: 5. Germline CDR1 is SQVTM and CDR2 is ANQGSEA. There are 12 residues in the CDR3. Study-wide results and limits: Tumoral mutation counts were tracked by counts of expanded intratumoral alpha and beta TCRs.

Time point meaning: sample taken at primary tumor resection. By its share, this clonotype is medium-sized. What it binds is not known. Material: lung tumor tissue, obtained at surgery. The clonotype comes from a male donor with early-stage non-small cell lung cancer. The chain joins TRBV29-1 to TRBJ1-2; TRBD1 agrees at 7 bases. The DNA for the CDR3 is TGCAGCGGGGGGACAGCTTACTATGGCTACACCTTC. This gives the protein CSGGTAYYGYTF.